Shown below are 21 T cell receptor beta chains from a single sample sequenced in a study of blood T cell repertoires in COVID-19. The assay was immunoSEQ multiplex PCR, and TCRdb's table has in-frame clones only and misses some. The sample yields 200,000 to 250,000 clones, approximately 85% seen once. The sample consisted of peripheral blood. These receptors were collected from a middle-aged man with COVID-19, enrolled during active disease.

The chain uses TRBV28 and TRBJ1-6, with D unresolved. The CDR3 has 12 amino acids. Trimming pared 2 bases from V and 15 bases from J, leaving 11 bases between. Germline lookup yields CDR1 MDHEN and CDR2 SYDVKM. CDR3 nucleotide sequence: TGTGCCAGCAGTTTAAGAGGCGGGTTCCTCCACTTT. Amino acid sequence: CASSLRGGFLHF.

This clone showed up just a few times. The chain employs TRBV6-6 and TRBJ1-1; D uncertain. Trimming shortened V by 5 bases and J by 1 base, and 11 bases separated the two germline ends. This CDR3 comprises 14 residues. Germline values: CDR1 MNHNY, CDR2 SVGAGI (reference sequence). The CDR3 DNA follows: TGTGCCAGCAGTAGGCAGGCAAGGAACACTGAAGCTTTCTTT. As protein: CASSRQARNTEAFF.

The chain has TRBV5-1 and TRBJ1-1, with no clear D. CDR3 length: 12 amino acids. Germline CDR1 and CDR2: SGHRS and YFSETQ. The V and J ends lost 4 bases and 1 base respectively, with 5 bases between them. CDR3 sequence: CASSGGNTEAFF. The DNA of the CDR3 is TGCGCCAGCAGCGGAGGGAACACTGAAGCTTTCTTT.

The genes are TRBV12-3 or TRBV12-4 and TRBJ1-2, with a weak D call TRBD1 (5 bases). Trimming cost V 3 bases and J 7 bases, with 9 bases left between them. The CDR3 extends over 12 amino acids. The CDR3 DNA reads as TGTGCCAGCAGTTTGCAGGGTCCTGGCTACACCTTC. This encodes CASSLQGPGYTF.

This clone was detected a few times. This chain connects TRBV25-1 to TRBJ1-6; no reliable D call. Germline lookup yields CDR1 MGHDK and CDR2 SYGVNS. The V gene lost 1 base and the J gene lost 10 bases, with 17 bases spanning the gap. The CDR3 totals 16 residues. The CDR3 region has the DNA TGTGCCAGCAGTGAATTAGGCACCGCCGGCGGATCACCCCTCCACTTT. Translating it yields CASSELGTAGGSPLHF. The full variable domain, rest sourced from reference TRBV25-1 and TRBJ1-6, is EADIYQTPRYLVIGTGKKITLECSQTMGHDKMYWYQQDPGMELHLIHYSYGVNSTEKGDLSSESTVSRIRTEHFPLTLESARPSHTSQYLCASSELGTAGGSPLHFGNGTRLTVT.

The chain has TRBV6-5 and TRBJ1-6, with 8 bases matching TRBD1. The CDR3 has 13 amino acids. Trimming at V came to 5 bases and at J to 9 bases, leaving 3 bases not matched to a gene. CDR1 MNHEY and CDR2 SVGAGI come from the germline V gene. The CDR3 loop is CASSHDRGSPLHF. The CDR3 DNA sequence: TGTGCCAGCAGTCACGACAGGGGTTCACCCCTCCACTTT.

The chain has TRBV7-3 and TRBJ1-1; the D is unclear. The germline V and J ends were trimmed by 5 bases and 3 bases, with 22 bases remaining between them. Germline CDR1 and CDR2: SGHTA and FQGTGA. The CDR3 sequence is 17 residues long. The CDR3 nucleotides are TGTGCCAGCAGCCCTAACCCCCGGGGTGCGGGTTACACTGAAGCTTTCTTT. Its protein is CASSPNPRGAGYTEAFF.

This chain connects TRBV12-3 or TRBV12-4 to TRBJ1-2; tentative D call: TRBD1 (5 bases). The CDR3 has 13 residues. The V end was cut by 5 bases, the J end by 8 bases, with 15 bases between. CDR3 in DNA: TGTGCCAGCAGTCTGCGGCAGGGCCTCGGCTACACCTTC. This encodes CASSLRQGLGYTF.

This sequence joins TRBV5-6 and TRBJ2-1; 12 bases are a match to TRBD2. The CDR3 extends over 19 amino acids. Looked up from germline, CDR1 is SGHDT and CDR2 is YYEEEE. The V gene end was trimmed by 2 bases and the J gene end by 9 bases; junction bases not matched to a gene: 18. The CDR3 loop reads CASSLLLAGGHSFLGEQFF. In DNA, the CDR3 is TGTGCCAGCAGCTTACTCCTAGCGGGGGGGCATTCATTTCTGGGTGAGCAGTTCTTC.

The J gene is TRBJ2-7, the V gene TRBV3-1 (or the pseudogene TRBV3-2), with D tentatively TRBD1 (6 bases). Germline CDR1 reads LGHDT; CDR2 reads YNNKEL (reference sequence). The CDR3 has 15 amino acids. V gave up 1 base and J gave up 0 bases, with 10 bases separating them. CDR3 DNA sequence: TGTGCCAGCAGCCAAGTCCCGGACAGCTCCTACGAGCAGTACTTC. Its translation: CASSQVPDSSYEQYF.

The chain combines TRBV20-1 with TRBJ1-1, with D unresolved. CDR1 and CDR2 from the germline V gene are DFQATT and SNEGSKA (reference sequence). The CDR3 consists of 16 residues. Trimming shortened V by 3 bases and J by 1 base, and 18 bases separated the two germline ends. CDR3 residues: CSASSGQQTSNTEAFF. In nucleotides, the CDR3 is TGCAGTGCTAGTTCGGGTCAGCAAACATCGAACACTGAAGCTTTCTTT.

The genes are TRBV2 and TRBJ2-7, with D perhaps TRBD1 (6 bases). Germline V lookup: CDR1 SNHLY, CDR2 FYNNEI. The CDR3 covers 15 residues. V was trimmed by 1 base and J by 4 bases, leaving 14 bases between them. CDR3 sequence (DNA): TGTGCCAGCAGTGAAGTGGGCGGACAGTCTTACGAGCAGTACTTC. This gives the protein CASSEVGGQSYEQYF.

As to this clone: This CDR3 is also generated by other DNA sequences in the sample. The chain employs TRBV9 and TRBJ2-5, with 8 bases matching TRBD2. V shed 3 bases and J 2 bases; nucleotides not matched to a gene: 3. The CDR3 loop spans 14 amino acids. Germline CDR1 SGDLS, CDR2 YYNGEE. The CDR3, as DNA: TGTGCCAGCAGCGCCAGCGGGGGACAAGAGACCCAGTACTTC. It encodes CASSASGGQETQYF.

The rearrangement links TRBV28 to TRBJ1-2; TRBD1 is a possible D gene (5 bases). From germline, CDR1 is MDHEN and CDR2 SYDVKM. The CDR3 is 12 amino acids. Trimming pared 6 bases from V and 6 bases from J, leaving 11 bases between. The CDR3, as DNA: TGTGCCAGCAGGCAGGGAATGGATGGCTACACCTTC. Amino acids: CASRQGMDGYTF.

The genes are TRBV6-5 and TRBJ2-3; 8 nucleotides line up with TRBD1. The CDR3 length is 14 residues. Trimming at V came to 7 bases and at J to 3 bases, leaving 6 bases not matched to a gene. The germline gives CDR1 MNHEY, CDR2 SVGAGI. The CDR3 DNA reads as TGTGCCAGCACCGAACGACAGGGGACAGATACGCAGTATTTT. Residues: CASTERQGTDTQYF.

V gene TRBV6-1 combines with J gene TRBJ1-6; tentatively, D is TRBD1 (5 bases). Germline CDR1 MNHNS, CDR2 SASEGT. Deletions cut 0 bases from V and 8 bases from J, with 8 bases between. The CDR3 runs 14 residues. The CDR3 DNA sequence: TGTGCCAGCAGTGAAGCGGGGGGTCATTCACCCCTCCACTTT. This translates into CASSEAGGHSPLHF.

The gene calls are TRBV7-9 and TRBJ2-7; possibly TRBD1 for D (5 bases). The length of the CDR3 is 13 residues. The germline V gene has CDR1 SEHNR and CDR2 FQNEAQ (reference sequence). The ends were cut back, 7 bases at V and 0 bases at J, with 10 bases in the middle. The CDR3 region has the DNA TGTGCCAGCAACAGACAGACCTCCTACGAGCAGTACTTC. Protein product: CASNRQTSYEQYF.

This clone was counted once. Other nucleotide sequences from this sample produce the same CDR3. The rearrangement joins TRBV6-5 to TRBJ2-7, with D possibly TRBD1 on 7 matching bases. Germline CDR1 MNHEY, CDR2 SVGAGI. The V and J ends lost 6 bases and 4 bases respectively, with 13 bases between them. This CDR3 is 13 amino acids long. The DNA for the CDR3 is TGTGCCAGCAGACCAGGGGGAGGTTACGAGCAGTACTTC. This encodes CASRPGGGYEQYF.

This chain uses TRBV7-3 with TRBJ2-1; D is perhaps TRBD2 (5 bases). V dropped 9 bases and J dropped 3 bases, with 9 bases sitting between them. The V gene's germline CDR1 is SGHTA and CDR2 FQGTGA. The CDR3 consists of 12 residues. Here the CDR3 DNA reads TGTGCCAGTGGACTCGACTACAATGAGCAGTTCTTC. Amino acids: CASGLDYNEQFF.

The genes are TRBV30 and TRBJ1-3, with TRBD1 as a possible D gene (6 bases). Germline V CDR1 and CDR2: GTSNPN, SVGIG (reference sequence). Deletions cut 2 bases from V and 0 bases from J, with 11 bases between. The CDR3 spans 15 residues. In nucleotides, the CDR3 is TGTGCCTGGAGTCGCACAGGGAGCTCTGGAAACACCATATATTTT. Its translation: CAWSRTGSSGNTIYF.

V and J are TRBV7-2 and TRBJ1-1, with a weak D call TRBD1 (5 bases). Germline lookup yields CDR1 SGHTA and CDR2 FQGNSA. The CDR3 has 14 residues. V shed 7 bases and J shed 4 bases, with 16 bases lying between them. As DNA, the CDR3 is TGTGCCAGCACCATAAGGGGATCAGGCACTGAAGCTTTCTTT. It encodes CASTIRGSGTEAFF.